This paragraph reports one T cell receptor (beta chain). This sample was included in a study of T-cell reconstitution after alpha-beta-depleted transplantation in children. Trimming cost V 1 base and J 6 bases; bases outside gene matches: 5. In germline, CDR1 is SGHNT, CDR2 YENEEA. The CDR3 spans 15 residues. For TCRbeta, the library was prepared with unique molecular identifiers. MiXCR, run by TCRdb on the PCR reads, gives a single entry per CDR3 protein. The sample consists of some 340,000 distinct CDR3 sequences, 9% to 12% of them appearing once. The sequences come from PBMCs from the stem cell graft donor, collected from the stem cell graft. The receptor's source is a human donor who donated a stem cell graft to a child with acute lymphoblastic leukemia. The genes are TRBV11-3 and TRBJ2-1, with 8 bases lining up with TRBD2. In DNA, the CDR3 is TGTGCCAGCAGCTTAGGACTAGCGTTGAGCAATGAGCAGTTCTTC. It translates to CASSLGLALSNEQFF.